A single sample gave rise to the 21 T cell receptor beta chains below, sequenced in a study of blood T cells in healthy people across ages. Through a sample-barcoded 5' primer and a J-beta primer mix, a second PCR was run for about 6 to 11 cycles. Each CDR3 protein gets one entry after TCRdb re-called the 5' RACE reads with MiXCR. The data hold 790,000 or so distinct CDR3 sequences, with roughly 56% observed a single time. Sample: blood. The receptors stem from a man aged 40-49 years in good health.

The chain uses TRBV10-3 and TRBJ2-3; TRBD1 matches 8 bases. J lost 6 bases, V lost 8 bases, and 10 bases had no gene match. The CDR3 totals 14 residues. Germline V gene sequence: CDR1 ENHRY, CDR2 SYGVKD. Written as DNA, the CDR3 is TGTGCCATCGGCCAGGACAGGGTCGGGGATACGCAGTATTTT. Translating it yields CAIGQDRVGDTQYF.

The rearrangement uses TRBV6-2 or TRBV6-3 and TRBJ2-7; D is possibly TRBD1 (5 bases). The CDR3 is 13 amino acids. V lost 7 bases, J lost 5 bases, and 15 bases lay in between. Germline V gene lookup returns CDR1 MNHEY and CDR2 SVGEGT. CDR3 sequence: CASTLIVGDEQYF. The CDR3 DNA sequence: TGTGCCAGCACGCTTATTGTAGGGGACGAGCAGTACTTC.

This chain joins TRBV7-3 and TRBJ2-1; the match to TRBD1 covers 8 bases. The CDR3 runs 15 residues. CDR1 is SGHTA and CDR2 is FQGTGA in the germline V gene. The V segment lost 5 bases and the J segment 3 bases; nucleotides outside the gene matches: 6. This CDR3 reads CASSNRDRNYNEQFF. In DNA, the CDR3 is TGTGCCAGCAGCAACCGGGACAGGAACTACAATGAGCAGTTCTTC.

This clonotype was seen only a few times. The CDR3 is CASSPQFGETQYF. The DNA of the CDR3 is TGTGCCAGCAGTCCCCAGTTTGGAGAGACCCAGTACTTC. The rearrangement uses TRBV27 and TRBJ2-7; D gene uncertain. Near its end, the DNA agrees better with TRBJ2-5, so the J call may be wrong. The germline CDR1 and CDR2 sequences are MNHEY and SMNVEV (reference sequence). The CDR3 covers 13 residues.

This clonotype was detected only a few times. The chain uses TRBV13 and TRBJ2-1, with 8 bases matching TRBD2. This CDR3 region has 17 residues. The junction had 16 bases not matched to a gene; V was cut back by 6 bases and J by 6 bases. Per germline, CDR1 PRHDT and CDR2 FYEKMQ (reference sequence). CDR3 residues: CASRYLLPSGRGNEQFF. The CDR3 DNA follows: TGTGCCAGCAGGTATCTTCTTCCTAGCGGGCGCGGCAATGAGCAGTTCTTC.

V and J are TRBV27 and TRBJ2-2; D not resolved. CDR1 is MNHEY and CDR2 is SMNVEV in the germline V gene (reference sequence). The CDR3 loop spans 12 amino acids. Trimming cost V 10 bases and J 1 base, with 7 bases left between them. The CDR3, as DNA: TGTGCCATCGGACGGAACACCGGGGAGCTGTTTTTT. This sequence encodes CAIGRNTGELFF.

V gene TRBV28 combines with J gene TRBJ1-2; TRBD1 is a possible D gene (5 bases). CDR1 and CDR2 (germline): MDHEN, SYDVKM. V was cut by 6 bases and J by 5 bases, with 19 bases left in between. This CDR3 comprises 15 residues. The CDR3 reads CASSPLDRQQYGYTF. The CDR3 region has the DNA TGTGCCAGCAGCCCACTCGACAGACAACAATATGGCTACACCTTC.

This rearrangement joins TRBV20-1 to TRBJ2-1; 12 nucleotides agree with TRBD1. TRBJ2-7 explains the end of the DNA better; the J call may be wrong. The CDR3 consists of 13 residues. From germline, CDR1 is DFQATT and CDR2 SNEGSKA (reference sequence). The CDR3 reads CSAARDRGHEQYF. The CDR3, as DNA: TGCAGTGCAGCCCGGGACAGGGGGCACGAGCAGTACTTC.

This clonotype was detected once. J is TRBJ2-1 and V is TRBV7-3; TRBD2 matches 11 bases. The V segment lost 0 bases and the J segment 0 bases; nucleotides outside the gene matches: 1. Germline V CDR1 and CDR2: SGHTA, FQGTGA. CDR3 size: 17 residues. CDR3 residues: CASSLTTSGSSYNEQFF. For the CDR3, the DNA is TGTGCCAGCAGCTTAACAACTAGCGGGAGCTCCTACAATGAGCAGTTCTTC.

This sequence joins TRBV5-1 and TRBJ1-1, with D maybe TRBD1 (5 bases). Germline lookup yields CDR1 SGHRS and CDR2 YFSETQ. Trimming removed 5 bases at V and 1 base at J, with 12 bases between. The CDR3 length is 14 residues. DNA of the CDR3: TGCGCCAGCAGACGCGGGGGATCGAACACTGAAGCTTTCTTT. Amino acid sequence: CASRRGGSNTEAFF.

The chain joins TRBV2 to TRBJ2-5; 8 bases are shared with TRBD2. The germline V gene has CDR1 SNHLY and CDR2 FYNNEI. The CDR3 runs 14 residues. Losses at the gene ends were 10 bases for V and 5 bases for J; bases not matched to a gene: 12. CDR3 DNA sequence: TGTGCCATACAATTAGGACTAGCTGAGGAGACCCAGTACTTC. Translated, it gives CAIQLGLAEETQYF.

As DNA, the CDR3 is TGTGCCAGCAGCCAAGTTGGACAGGGTCTAAATGAGCAGTTCTTC. Its protein is CASSQVGQGLNEQFF. The rearrangement links TRBV3-1 to TRBJ2-1, with 8 bases fitting TRBD1. The CDR3 spans 15 residues. J lost 7 bases, V lost 1 base, and 6 bases had no gene match. The V gene's germline CDR1 is LGHDT and CDR2 YNNKEL (reference sequence).

Only a few counts were recorded for this clonotype. The rearrangement links TRBV7-2 to TRBJ2-3; D is ambiguous. In germline, CDR1 is SGHTA, CDR2 FQGNSA. Trimming shortened V by 1 base and J by 1 base, and 6 bases separated the two germline ends. This CDR3 region has 14 residues. The CDR3 sequence: CASSLDYRTDTQYF. As DNA, the CDR3 is TGTGCCAGCAGCTTAGACTACCGCACAGATACGCAGTATTTT.

The gene calls are TRBV29-1 and TRBJ2-1; TRBD1 agrees at 7 bases. V was clipped by 6 bases and J by 2 bases; unmatched bases: 7. The length of the CDR3 is 14 residues. Germline CDR1 reads SQVTM; CDR2 reads ANQGSEA. CDR3 in amino acids: CSVAPTGTYNEQFF. Here the CDR3 DNA reads TGCAGCGTCGCGCCGACAGGGACCTACAATGAGCAGTTCTTC.

This clonotype was found a few times. The chain recombines TRBV29-1 with TRBJ1-2; 7 nucleotides agree with TRBD1. The germline V gene encodes CDR1 SQVTM and CDR2 ANQGSEA. Trimming took 7 bases from V and 7 from J; bases not matched to a gene: 9. This CDR3 contains 12 residues. Here the CDR3 reads CSALPTGVGYTF. CDR3 DNA sequence: TGCAGCGCCCTTCCAACAGGGGTTGGCTACACCTTC.

The chain employs TRBV15 and TRBJ2-5, with D possibly TRBD2 on 7 matching bases. The J call may be in error: the DNA end matches TRBJ2-7 better. Germline CDR1 LNHNV, CDR2 YYDKDF (reference sequence). The CDR3 is made up of 13 amino acids. CDR3 bases: TGTGCCACCAGCCCTATGGGAGGGGGCGAGCAGTACTTC. This translates into CATSPMGGGEQYF.

This chain connects TRBV20-1 to TRBJ1-2; D is undetermined. V was pared by 0 bases and J by 0 bases, with 8 bases between. The CDR3 spans 14 residues. The germline V gene encodes CDR1 DFQATT and CDR2 SNEGSKA (reference sequence). The CDR3 DNA reads TGCAGTGCTAGAGACACAGCGACTAACTATGGCTACACCTTC. Residues: CSARDTATNYGYTF.

This sequence joins TRBV24-1 and TRBJ1-1, with a weak D call TRBD1 (5 bases). Germline lookup yields CDR1 KGHDR and CDR2 SFDVKD. The CDR3 loop spans 13 amino acids. Trimming took 3 bases from V and 3 from J, leaving 7 bases between them. The CDR3 sequence is CATSDRGDTEAFF. The CDR3 coding sequence is TGTGCCACCAGTGATAGGGGAGACACTGAAGCTTTCTTT.

The chain joins TRBV7-2 to TRBJ2-1; TRBD2 aligns across 10 bases. V dropped 2 bases and J dropped 9; count of bases not matched to a gene: 7. There are 15 residues in the CDR3. CDR1 and CDR2 (germline): SGHTA, FQGNSA. The CDR3 sequence: CASSLYLAGDFEQFF. Here the CDR3 DNA reads TGTGCCAGCAGCTTATATCTAGCGGGAGATTTTGAGCAGTTCTTC.

This clonotype turned up a few times. The chain links TRBV7-2 to TRBJ2-7, with D hard to call. In germline, CDR1 is SGHTA, CDR2 FQGNSA. The ends were cut back, 1 base at V and 7 bases at J, with 8 bases in the middle. The CDR3 has 12 residues. This CDR3 reads CASSLERNEQYF. The CDR3 region has the DNA TGTGCCAGCAGCTTAGAACGCAATGAGCAGTACTTC.

The V call is TRBV24-1, the J call TRBJ2-4; 7 bases line up with TRBD1. CDR3 size: 14 residues. Germline CDR1 KGHDR, CDR2 SFDVKD. Trimming took 4 bases from V and 6 from J; bases not matched to a gene: 5. The DNA for the CDR3 is TGTGCCACCAGTGACCCGGGACAGAGAAACATTCAGTACTTC. Protein: CATSDPGQRNIQYF.